This record looks at one T cell receptor beta chain sequence and its context. The antigen this receptor binds is unknown. Base qualities are not recorded, but no much larger clone differs from it by a single base. Libraries were built with the immunoSEQ multiplex PCR assay. Imported from immuneACCESS, the table was reduced by TCRdb to in-frame sequences with V and J called. These copies leave out some clones; in studies compared against another copy, an unresolved V gene accounts for under half, and the cause of the remainder is not known. Counted in this sample were about 660,000 clones; around 87% of them appeared once. 0.0095% to 0.012% of the sample is taken by the ten largest. The data were taken from a study of shared T cell receptors in the human thymus (dated by TCRdb to the early 2020s). Context from the whole study: The study investigated the way shared, self-reactive T-cell receptor alpha chains are produced in the human thymus.

Ends trimmed: V by 2 bases, J by 5 bases; bases unmatched to a gene: 7. Taken from the germline V gene, the CDR1 and CDR2 loops are SGHNT and YENEEA. From cysteine to phenylalanine, the CDR3 is 15 amino acids long. CDR3 DNA is the only sequence kept; it has 45 bases, read in frame from the first base. Separately, the same data were catalogued under a study of human thymus T cells. As that second study puts it: In Finland, the donors were immunologically healthy infants who were having open corrective cardiac surgery for congenital heart defects. The thymus tissue came from surgical resects taken out during corrective cardiac surgery. Usage of V and J gene segments appeared to be biased in both the thymic and the peripheral blood repertoires. According to the related research, thymic TCR repertoires were highly overlapping among unrelated individuals. TCR alpha and beta repertoires from roughly 8 infant thymus samples and four related peripheral blood samples were characterized in the study. Donor ages ranged from about 7 to 250 days, and the cohort comprised about six male and a couple of female infants. Thymocytes were released mechanically from tissue and stored at -70 °C as pellets of roughly 8.5-32 million cells. A QIAsymphony instrument was used to extract genomic DNA from frozen cell pellets. The immunoSEQ multiplex PCR assay was used to amplify the TCRB and TCRAD loci from a standardized quantity of quality-controlled genomic DNA. The amplicons spanned the V(D)J region and were long enough to cover the CDR3 and allow V and J genes to be identified. Amplicon sequencing was performed on an Illumina platform through the commercial immunoSEQ service. Corrections for primer bias and sequencing errors followed previously described methods, while TCRAD and TCRB definitions were based on the IMGT database. Analysis of the repertoires was done with immunoSEQ Analyzer 3.0 and VDJTools and included basic statistics, V/J segment usage, diversity estimates, rarefaction and pairwise overlap. Diversity was estimated using the Chao1, ChaoE, Efron-Thisted, Shannon and inverse Simpson indices, and was also estimated on datasets down-sampled to the size of the smallest sample. Repertoire overlap was assessed by strict matching of CDR3 nucleotide sequence, V gene and J gene, and clustering was done by Jaccard-based multidimensional scaling. Thymus samples yielded on average approximately 840,000 unique TCRB clonotypes, compared with 80,000 to 85,000 from blood samples.

The V gene is TRBV11-3 and the J gene is TRBJ2-7, and TRBD1 matches 9 of the central bases. The specimen was thymocytes. The sequence came from a boy in the first two years of life with a congenital heart defect. Donor details come from another sample of the same person, matched by shared clones. The CDR3 region has the sequence CASSLPGTGPHEQYF. The nucleotide sequence is given as TGTGCCAGCAGCTTACCCGGGACAGGGCCCCACGAGCAGTACTTC.